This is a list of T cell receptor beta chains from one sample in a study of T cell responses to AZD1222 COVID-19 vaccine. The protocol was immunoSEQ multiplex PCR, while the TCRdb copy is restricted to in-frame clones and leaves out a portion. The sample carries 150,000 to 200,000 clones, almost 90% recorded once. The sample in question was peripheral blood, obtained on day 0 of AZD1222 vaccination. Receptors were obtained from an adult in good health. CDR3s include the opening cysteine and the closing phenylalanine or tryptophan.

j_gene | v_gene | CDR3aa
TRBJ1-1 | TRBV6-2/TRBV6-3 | CASSYDSNTEAFF
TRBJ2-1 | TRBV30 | CAWRARTGMWNEQFF
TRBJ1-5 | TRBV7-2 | CASSLALSRRDQPQHF
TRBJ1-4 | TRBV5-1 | CASSLAGYGGEKLFF
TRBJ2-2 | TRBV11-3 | CASSLGTSGGYHRGTGELFF
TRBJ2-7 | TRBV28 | CASSSSDSPEQYF
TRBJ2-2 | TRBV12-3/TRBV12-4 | CASTPTGELFF
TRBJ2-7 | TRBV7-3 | CASSPQGGGEQYF
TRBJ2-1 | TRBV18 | CASSPRPSGGLAYNEQFF
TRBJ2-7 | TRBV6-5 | CASSMNRPVTYEQYF
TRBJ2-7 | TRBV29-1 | CSGGDYEQYF
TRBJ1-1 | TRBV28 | CASSRDRDFPKAFF
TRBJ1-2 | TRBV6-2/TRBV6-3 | CASSLQGNYGYTF